This TCR beta chain was found in a study of T-cell reconstitution after alpha-beta-depleted transplantation in children. The sample holds a few counts of this clonotype. This CDR3 spans 12 amino acids. Germline CDR1 is MDHEN and CDR2 is SYDVKM. Trimming at V came to 8 bases and at J to 5 bases, leaving 4 bases not matched to a gene. Unique molecular identifiers tagged the TCRbeta library. Using its own MiXCR run on the PCR reads, TCRdb lists one record per CDR3 protein. The sample consists of about 420,000 distinct CDR3 sequences, about 16% of them appearing once. This receptor was obtained from a boy under two years old who had a stem cell transplant for Wiskott-Aldrich syndrome, so the T cells may come from the graft donor. Sequences were derived from PBMCs, mostly from graft donor cells, sampled 360 days after TCRalphabeta/CD19-depleted stem cell transplant. The chain recombines TRBV28 with TRBJ2-7, with 9 bases lining up with TRBD1. The CDR3 loop reads CASHDRGDEQYF. The CDR3 DNA follows: TGTGCCAGCCATGACAGGGGGGACGAGCAGTACTTC.